This T cell receptor (beta chain) was captured by sequencing in a study of blood T cells in healthy people across ages. As for the study in general: For every two T cells, template switching captured about one barcoded beta molecule. Study findings and constraints: Unsorted PBMCs prevented conclusive naive versus antigen-experienced comparison. It was held that diversity estimates obtained from one million T cells represented underestimates.

Through a sample-barcoded 5' primer and a J-beta primer mix, a second PCR was run for roughly 7 to 11 cycles. Each cDNA was tagged by a template-switch adaptor containing 12 random nucleotides. TCRdb called the 5' RACE reads again in MiXCR, with one record for every CDR3 protein. The sample has about 1.1 million distinct CDR3 sequences; 35% to 40% are singletons. The germline V gene has CDR1 LGHNA and CDR2 YNFKEQ. CDR3 length: 15 amino acids. Trimming removed 3 bases from V and 5 bases from J, with 16 bases in between. Of note for this clonotype: As yet, its antigen is unknown.

The source of this sequence is a young man in good health. The sample was blood. The chain recombines TRBV4-2 with TRBJ1-2; D is undetermined. The CDR3 DNA follows: TGTGCCAGCAGCCAGAGAGGACGAGAAGCTTATGGCTACACCTTC. Its protein is CASSQRGREAYGYTF.